This T cell receptor (beta chain) was sequenced for a study of blood T cell repertoires in COVID-19. As for the study in general: From the United States, Italy and Spain came samples of acute and convalescent COVID-19. Nucleic acid was either cDNA or gDNA, and it came from T cells, B-cell-depleted T cells, or PBMCs.

The CDR3 has 16 residues. CDR1 is LGHDT, CDR2 YNNKEL, per germline (reference sequence). The J segment lost 4 bases and the V segment lost 1 base, leaving 9 bases of the junction unmatched. Per the authors' pipeline: Amplification with reference gene primers provided the estimates of nucleated cell counts. The assay was immunoSEQ multiplex PCR, and TCRdb's table has in-frame clones only and misses some. The V and J calls and the clone size are those of that table, but D and trimming were determined from the DNA. The sample contains tens of thousands of clones, around 89% of which appear only once. Sequencing input: peripheral blood. The TCR was taken from an older man with active or convalescent COVID-19. This chain connects TRBV3-1 (or the pseudogene TRBV3-2) to TRBJ2-7, with 8 bases identical to TRBD2. CDR3 nucleotides: TGTGCCAGCAGCCAAGGTGTAAGCGGGAGTGGTTACGAGCAGTACTTC. This encodes CASSQGVSGSGYEQYF.